The rows below give T cell receptor beta chains drawn from one sample of a study of blood T cell repertoires in COVID-19. Generated by immunoSEQ multiplex PCR, the TCRdb table keeps only in-frame clones and is missing some. The data show around 380,000 clones, approximately 80% seen once. Sequenced: peripheral blood. These receptors were obtained from a human donor with acute or convalescent COVID-19. The donor label of this sample is uncertain. Each CDR3 is given with its conserved first and last residue. D genes are given only for firm matches. Clone size, where shown, is once, few, many, or a class for clones that have expanded.

>-|-|15|TRBV2|TRBJ1-2
CASVGGAGRSYGYTF
TGTGCCAGCGTGGGAGGGGCAGGTCGGAGCTATGGCTACACCTTC
>once|TRBD2|15|TRBV11-3|TRBJ2-2
CASSLGGPDTGELFF
TGTGCCAGCAGCTTGGGAGGGCCGGACACCGGGGAGCTGTTTTTT
>-|TRBD1|16|TRBV30|TRBJ2-6
CAWSGQGISGANVLTF
TGTGCCTGGAGTGGACAGGGGATCTCTGGGGCCAACGTCCTGACTTTC
>-|TRBD1|15|TRBV18|TRBJ2-2
CASSPRQGVTGELFF
TGTGCCAGCTCACCCCGACAGGGGGTAACCGGGGAGCTGTTTTTT
>-|TRBD1|14|TRBV5-5|TRBJ1-1
CASSSGGINTEAFF
TGTGCCAGCAGCTCAGGGGGCATTAACACTGAAGCTTTCTTT
>-|-|19|TRBV24-1|TRBJ2-6
CATSDEPRAQGSGANVLTF
TGTGCCACCAGTGATGAGCCCCGGGCCCAGGGCTCTGGGGCCAACGTCCTGACTTTC
>-|-|12|TRBV2|TRBJ2-7
CASGRVPYEQYF
TGTGCCAGCGGGCGGGTTCCCTACGAGCAGTACTTC
>-|TRBD2|16|TRBV27|TRBJ2-2
CASSNRLAGVRGELFF
TGTGCCAGCAGCAACCGACTAGCGGGAGTTCGGGGGGAGCTGTTTTTT
>few|-|14|TRBV7-2|TRBJ2-4
CASSVEILQNIQYF
TGTGCCAGCAGTGTTGAGATCTTACAAAACATTCAGTACTTC
>-|TRBD2|13|TRBV2|TRBJ2-7
CASRVSGSTEQYF
TGTGCCAGCAGAGTAAGCGGGAGCACCGAGCAGTACTTC